This T cell receptor (beta chain) was profiled in a study of CD8 T cells in ankylosing spondylitis. Study-wide results and limits: Seven to nine highly homologous variants made up a TCR beta motif that seemed to typify ankylosing spondylitis blood.

This clonotype was counted ten times or more. Antigen unknown. V lost 3 bases, J lost 7 bases, and 8 bases stayed unmatched. The CDR3 is 14 amino acids. TCRdb redid the calling of the 5' RACE reads with MiXCR, one entry per CDR3 protein. The sample consists of fewer than 550,000 distinct CDR3 sequences, roughly 5% of them appearing once. The sequenced sample consisted of blood, either unsorted or a sorted T cell fraction (not recorded which). The chain recombines TRBV12-3 or TRBV12-4 with TRBJ2-7, with TRBD2 matching 8 bases. The receptor was derived from a male donor with ankylosing spondylitis. CDR3: CASSFGGGPGEQYF. CDR3 nucleotide sequence: TGTGCCAGCAGTTTTGGCGGGGGGCCTGGGGAGCAGTACTTC.